A single sample is the source of the 24 T cell receptor beta chains below, sequenced in a study of cytomegalovirus exposure and HLA in healthy donors. 13 Jbeta primers and 60 Vbeta primers were used for the PCR. The repertoire was sequenced with immunoSEQ multiplex PCR; TCRdb's copy has only in-frame clones and lacks some. In all, the sample yields 100,000 to 150,000 clones. Sequenced material: PBMCs. Receptors were obtained from a young man in good health and CMV-seronegative.

This chain uses TRBV6-4 with TRBJ2-2, with 8 nucleotides matching TRBD2. V lost 4 bases, J lost 5 bases, and 6 bases stayed unmatched. This CDR3 spans 15 amino acids. Germline V gene lookup returns CDR1 MRHNA and CDR2 SNTAGT. CDR3: CASSALAEGTGELFF. The DNA of the CDR3 is TGTGCCAGCAGTGCACTAGCGGAAGGAACCGGGGAGCTGTTTTTT.

J is TRBJ2-7 and V is TRBV5-6; D ambiguous. Germline V gene data show CDR1 as SGHDT and CDR2 as YYEEEE. The V end lost 2 bases, the J end lost 1 base, and 10 bases lay between the germline ends. The CDR3 contains 14 residues. The CDR3 spells CASSFVGRSYEQYF. DNA of the CDR3: TGTGCCAGCAGCTTTGTCGGCAGGTCCTACGAGCAGTACTTC.

This sequence joins TRBV28 and TRBJ2-3; D perhaps matches TRBD2 (7 bases). The germline gives CDR1 MDHEN, CDR2 SYDVKM. Trimming left V 4 bases short and J 4 bases short, with 15 bases between. This CDR3 contains 15 residues. CDR3 amino acids: CASSSYWGGSDTQYF. In DNA form, the CDR3 reads TGTGCCAGCAGTTCATACTGGGGGGGCTCAGATACGCAGTATTTT.

The rearrangement uses TRBV15 and TRBJ2-5; perhaps TRBD1 as D (6 bases). The CDR3 covers 13 residues. Germline CDR1 and CDR2: LNHNV and YYDKDF (reference sequence). Deletions cut 4 bases from V and 2 bases from J, with 8 bases between. CDR3 sequence reads: CATSKGGQETQYF. As DNA, the CDR3 is TGTGCCACCAGCAAAGGGGGACAAGAGACCCAGTACTTC.

This sequence joins TRBV7-3 and TRBJ2-7, with 10 bases lining up with TRBD1. V shed 5 bases and J 5 bases; nucleotides not matched to a gene: 9. This CDR3 is 15 amino acids long. Germline lookup yields CDR1 SGHTA and CDR2 FQGTGA. The CDR3 coding sequence is TGTGCCAGCAGCCGAACCGGGACAGGGGCCGACGAGCAGTACTTC. Translating it yields CASSRTGTGADEQYF. The whole variable domain, filled in from reference TRBV7-3 and TRBJ2-7, reads GAGVSQTPSNKVTEKGKYVELRCDPISGHTALYWYRQSLGQGPEFLIYFQGTGAADDSGLPNDRFFAVRPEGSVSTLKIQRTERGDSAVYLCASSRTGTGADEQYFGPGTRLTVT.

The chain has TRBV4-1 and TRBJ2-7; D perhaps matches TRBD2 (6 bases). Germline loops: CDR1 MGHRA, CDR2 YSYEKL. The V and J ends lost 1 base and 0 bases respectively, with 10 bases between them. The CDR3 consists of 15 residues. CDR3 in amino acids: CASSQGRDGSYEQYF. For the CDR3, the DNA is TGCGCCAGCAGCCAAGGGAGGGATGGCTCCTACGAGCAGTACTTC.

The chain recombines TRBV5-1 with TRBJ2-7, with TRBD2 as a possible D gene (6 bases). The CDR3 length is 15 residues. The germline V gene has CDR1 SGHRS and CDR2 YFSETQ. V was pared by 4 bases and J by 2 bases, with 16 bases between. The chain's CDR3 is CASSRGTAGTYEQYF. The CDR3 region has the DNA TGCGCCAGCAGCCGGGGGACGGCAGGAACCTACGAGCAGTACTTC. The variable domain in full, with the rest retrieved from reference TRBV5-1 and TRBJ2-7, is KAGVTQTPRYLIKTRGQQVTLSCSPISGHRSVSWYQQTPGQGLQFLFEYFSETQRNKGNFPGRFSGRQFSNSRSEMNVSTLELGDSALYLCASSRGTAGTYEQYFGPGTRLTVT.

The chain uses TRBV5-4 and TRBJ2-5, with D perhaps matching TRBD2 (5 bases). This CDR3 has 13 residues. Germline CDR1 is SGHNT and CDR2 is YYREEE (reference sequence). Trimming removed 5 bases at V and 2 bases at J, with 10 bases between. DNA for the CDR3: TGTGCCAGCAGTCGGGCGGGTCAAGAGACCCAGTACTTC. It is translated as CASSRAGQETQYF.

The J gene is TRBJ2-3, the V gene TRBV11-3; 10 bases are shared with TRBD2. This CDR3 is 16 amino acids long. J gave up 5 bases and V 5 bases, and 10 bases lay outside the gene matches. The V gene's germline CDR1 is SGHNT and CDR2 YENEEA. CDR3: CASSRGLAGARDTQYF. The CDR3 region has the DNA TGTGCCAGCAGCCGTGGGCTAGCGGGAGCAAGAGATACGCAGTATTTT. Full variable domain (outside the CDR3, taken from reference TRBV11-3 and TRBJ2-3): EAGVVQSPRYKIIEKKQPVAFWCNPISGHNTLYWYLQNLGQGPELLIRYENEEAVDDSQLPKDRFSAERLKGVDSTLKIQPAELGDSAVYLCASSRGLAGARDTQYFGPGTRLTVL.

The chain uses TRBV19 and TRBJ2-7; 7 nucleotides line up with TRBD1. Germline lookup yields CDR1 LNHDA and CDR2 SQIVND (reference sequence). The trim removed 5 bases at V and 0 bases at J, leaving 1 base unmatched. The CDR3 consists of 13 residues. DNA for the CDR3: TGTGCCAGTAGTGGGACAGCCTCCTACGAGCAGTACTTC. Translation gives CASSGTASYEQYF.

The chain carries TRBV30 and TRBJ1-2, with D unresolved. CDR1 and CDR2 (germline): GTSNPN, SVGIG (reference sequence). The CDR3 consists of 14 residues. The CDR3 loop reads CAREMGITNYGYTF. CDR3 DNA: TGTGCGCGGGAGATGGGGATTACTAACTATGGCTACACCTTC.

V gene TRBV19 combines with J gene TRBJ2-2; 8 nucleotides line up with TRBD1. V dropped 6 bases and J dropped 4; count of bases not matched to a gene: 10. Germline V gene data show CDR1 as LNHDA and CDR2 as SQIVND (reference sequence). The CDR3 totals 16 residues. In DNA form, the CDR3 reads TGTGCCAGTAGGGCCCCCCAGGGGGCTCGCACCGGGGAGCTGTTTTTT. It specifies CASRAPQGARTGELFF.

The rearrangement joins TRBV18 to TRBJ2-1; D possibly corresponds to TRBD2 (6 bases). The length of the CDR3 is 15 residues. Trimming removed 3 bases from V and 10 bases from J, with 19 bases in between. Per the germline V gene, CDR1 is KGHSH and CDR2 is LQKENI. In DNA, the CDR3 is TGTGCCAGCTCACCGTCAACAGGAGGGAACGGGGAGCAGTTCTTC. Translated, it gives CASSPSTGGNGEQFF. The full variable domain, completed using reference TRBV18 and TRBJ2-1, is NAGVMQNPRHLVRRRGQEARLRCSPMKGHSHVYWYRQLPEEGLKFMVYLQKENIIDESGMPKERFSAEFPKEGPSILRIQQVVRGDSAAYFCASSPSTGGNGEQFFGPGTRLTVL.

The chain links TRBV14 to TRBJ2-6; D is uncertain. Per the germline V gene, CDR1 is SGHDN and CDR2 is FVKESK. Trimming removed 1 base from V and 0 bases from J, with 7 bases in between. The CDR3 contains 16 residues. The CDR3: CASSQGGYSGANVLTF. The CDR3 region has the DNA TGTGCCAGCAGCCAAGGCGGTTACTCTGGGGCCAACGTCCTGACTTTC.

The chain employs TRBV6-1 and TRBJ2-7; 9 bases map to TRBD1. CDR1 is MNHNS and CDR2 is SASEGT in the germline V gene. This CDR3 spans 15 amino acids. Trimming took 5 bases from V and 5 from J; bases not matched to a gene: 10. CDR3 region: CASSTSGQGGNEQYF. DNA for the CDR3: TGTGCCAGCAGTACATCGGGACAGGGTGGCAACGAGCAGTACTTC.

This chain joins TRBV7-2 and TRBJ1-2; unclear D gene. The germline V gene has CDR1 SGHTA and CDR2 FQGNSA. V shed 2 bases and J shed 3 bases, with 10 bases lying between them. There are 14 residues in the CDR3. CDR3 DNA sequence: TGTGCCAGCAGCTTATACGGGTCTGACTATGGCTACACCTTC. Its translation: CASSLYGSDYGYTF.

The chain recombines TRBV27 with TRBJ1-1; D perhaps matches TRBD1 (6 bases). The CDR3 sequence is 13 residues long. Looked up from germline, CDR1 is MNHEY and CDR2 is SMNVEV (reference sequence). V dropped 6 bases and J dropped 2 bases, with 10 bases sitting between them. CDR3 sequence: CASSNRVNTEAFF. DNA of the CDR3: TGTGCCAGCAGCAACAGGGTTAACACTGAAGCTTTCTTT.

CDR3 region: CASSVGLAGATGELFF. The CDR3 DNA follows: TGTGCCAGCAGCGTCGGATTAGCGGGGGCAACCGGGGAGCTGTTTTTT. The chain recombines TRBV9 with TRBJ2-2; 9 bases map to TRBD2. Germline assignment: CDR1 SGDLS and CDR2 YYNGEE. J lost 5 bases, V lost 2 bases, and 7 bases had no gene match. The CDR3 loop spans 16 amino acids. Supplemented by reference TRBV9 and TRBJ2-2, the full variable domain reads DSGVTQTPKHLITATGQRVTLRCSPRSGDLSVYWYQQSLDQGLQFLIQYYNGEERAKGNILERFSAQQFPDLHSELNLSSLELGDSALYFCASSVGLAGATGELFFGEGSRLTVL.

J is TRBJ1-1 and V is TRBV5-8; no definite D call. V lost 2 bases to trimming and J lost 1 base, with 6 bases between them. The CDR3 runs 13 residues. Germline V CDR1 and CDR2: SGHTS, YDEGEE. CDR3 sequence (DNA): TGTGCCAGCAGCTTACGAGGGAACACTGAAGCTTTCTTT. As protein: CASSLRGNTEAFF.

The genes are TRBV25-1 and TRBJ2-3; 13 positions match TRBD2. The CDR3 has 18 residues. From germline, CDR1 is MGHDK and CDR2 SYGVNS. Trimming removed 5 bases from V and 1 base from J; junction bases left unmatched: 9. Written as DNA, the CDR3 is TGTGCCAGCAGTTCACTAGCGGGAGGGAAGGTTGGCACAGATACGCAGTATTTT. This gives the protein CASSSLAGGKVGTDTQYF.

A word on this clone: One end of the junction is discordant with germline, which a read error may explain. This sequence joins TRBV6-5 and TRBJ1-3; TRBD1 matches at 7 bases. CDR3 length: 15 residues. CDR1 is MNHEY and CDR2 is SVGAGI in the germline V gene. CDR3 sequence (DNA): TGTGCCAGCAGTCACTCGACAGGGACTGGAAACACCATATATTTT. Protein: CASSHSTGTGNTIYF.

J is TRBJ1-1 and V is TRBV10-3; D perhaps matches TRBD1 (5 bases). CDR1 is ENHRY and CDR2 is SYGVKD in the germline V gene. V was clipped by 6 bases and J by 0 bases, with 11 bases between them. The CDR3 runs 14 residues. The CDR3 region has the DNA TGTGCCATCAGCCAGACAGCCCTGAACACTGAAGCTTTCTTT. Its translation: CAISQTALNTEAFF.

The genes are TRBV10-3 and TRBJ2-4, with TRBD2 identical over 14 bases. Germline trimming cut 0 bases from V and 1 base from J; bases unmatched to any gene: 5. The CDR3 covers 19 residues. The germline gives CDR1 ENHRY, CDR2 SYGVKD. CDR3 coding DNA: TGTGCCATCAGTGAGTCTGGGACTAGCGGGAGAGCGGCCAAAAACATTCAGTACTTC. Amino acid sequence: CAISESGTSGRAAKNIQYF.

J is TRBJ2-7 and V is TRBV20-1, with TRBD1 matching over 9 bases. This CDR3 has 11 amino acids. V was clipped by 6 bases and J by 6 bases; unmatched bases: 3. Germline V gene lookup returns CDR1 DFQATT and CDR2 SNEGSKA (reference sequence). CDR3 loop: CSAYRGLEQYF. CDR3 coding DNA: TGCAGTGCCTACAGGGGGCTCGAGCAGTACTTC.